This TCR beta chain stems from a study of technical replicates of blood from a handful of donors. Assay used: immunoSEQ multiplex PCR; TCRdb lists only in-frame clones, some missing. The table has about 83,000 clones, roughly 92% seen once. The source of this sequence is a human donor in good health. Sequencing was performed on T cells isolated from PBMCs.

The chain's CDR3 is CASSYSTTGDEQYF. CDR3 coding DNA: TGTGCCAGCAGTTACTCGACGACAGGGGACGAGCAGTACTTC. V is TRBV6-5 and J is TRBJ2-7, with 8 bases identical to TRBD1. J gave up 5 bases and V 0 bases, and 3 bases lay outside the gene matches. Germline V CDR1 and CDR2: MNHEY, SVGAGI. The CDR3 totals 14 residues.